The source of this TCR beta chain is a study of blood T cell repertoires in COVID-19. Overall study context: Both acute and convalescent COVID-19 samples were obtained from the United States, Italy and Spain. From T cells, B-cell-depleted T cells, or PBMCs came the material, which was cDNA or gDNA.

This table comes from immunoSEQ multiplex PCR, and its TCRdb copy is limited to in-frame clones, with some not included. Of some 350,000 clones listed, 70% to 90% were seen once; the top ten hold approximately 3%. The CDR3 consists of 13 residues. V dropped 6 bases and J dropped 6; count of bases not matched to a gene: 5. Germline V gives CDR1 MNHEY, CDR2 SVGAGI. Sequencing used peripheral blood. V and J are TRBV6-5 and TRBJ1-5, with 7 bases matching TRBD1. This receptor was taken from a woman aged 25 to 39 with COVID-19, enrolled during active disease. CDR3 sequence reads: CASSVTGVQPQHF. The CDR3 DNA reads as TGTGCCAGCAGCGTAACAGGGGTTCAGCCCCAGCATTTT.